Listed below are T cell receptor beta chains from one sample, sequenced in a study of long-term antiretroviral therapy in people with HIV. Here immunoSEQ multiplex PCR was the method, and the copy in TCRdb shows in-frame clones only, minus some. The table lists over 30,000 clones, approximately 84% of them singletons. Sequenced here: unsorted PBMCs, sampled 3.1 years after starting antiretroviral therapy. The receptors were sampled from a woman aged 50 to 60 with HIV. Both conserved end residues are part of each CDR3. The order of the fields is V gene, D gene, J gene, clone size, CDR3 DNA, CDR3 protein. A D gene is named only where the DNA matches it firmly. The listing skips clone size in some rows; elsewhere it reads once, few, many or a size class.

>TRBV4-1|TRBD2|TRBJ2-3|.
TGCGCCAGCAGCCCCACAGCCTATGCGGGGGGGCATGTAGATACGCAGTATTTT
CASSPTAYAGGHVDTQYF
>TRBV19|TRBD1|TRBJ1-6|.
TGTGCCAGTAGTTACCGGGACAGGGCCGATTCACCCCTCCACTTT
CASSYRDRADSPLHF
>TRBV5-1|.|TRBJ1-5|.
TGCGCCAGCAGCTCACATACGAACCCCCGGATTAGCAATCAGCCCCAGCATTTT
CASSSHTNPRISNQPQHF
>TRBV5-6|.|TRBJ1-5|.
TGTGCCAGCAGCTTGGAGGAGGGAATGCCCAATCAGCCCCAGCATTTT
CASSLEEGMPNQPQHF
>TRBV27|.|TRBJ1-6|.
TGTGCCAGCAGTTTGAGAGGACCAGGCGATAATTCACCCCTCCACTTT
CASSLRGPGDNSPLHF
>TRBV15|.|TRBJ1-2|.
TGTGCCACCACCCTCCAGTATGGCTACACCTTC
CATTLQYGYTF
>TRBV7-2|TRBD2|TRBJ2-1|.
TGTGCCAGCAGCGCCCAGAAAGTTCCGGGACTAGCGGGCCGGAATGAGCAGTTCTTC
CASSAQKVPGLAGRNEQFF
>TRBV6-6|.|TRBJ2-7|.
TGTGCCAGCACCCTACCGGACCGAACCTACGAGCAGTACTTC
CASTLPDRTYEQYF
>TRBV6-6|.|TRBJ2-7|.
TGTGCCAGCAGTTACGGGGACGCGGTCGGCGAGCAGTACTTC
CASSYGDAVGEQYF
>TRBV5-5|TRBD1|TRBJ1-1|.
TGTGCCAGCAGCTTTCCGACAGGGGTGACTGAAGCTTTCTTT
CASSFPTGVTEAFF
>TRBV2|.|TRBJ1-6|few
TGTGCCAGCAGTGTAGAGGGTTTGTCACCCCTCCACTTT
CASSVEGLSPLHF
>TRBV2|.|TRBJ2-4|.
TGTGCCAGCAGGGCAGACTCCAAAAACATTCAGTACTTC
CASRADSKNIQYF
>TRBV6-5|.|TRBJ2-1|once
TGTGCCAGCAGTTACTCAGGGGCCGACAATGAGCAGTTCTTC
CASSYSGADNEQFF
>TRBV9|.|TRBJ2-7|.
TGTGCCAGCAGCGTAGGCTCGGACGCCTCCTACGAGCAGTACTTC
CASSVGSDASYEQYF
>TRBV19|.|TRBJ2-2|.
TGTGCCAGTGCTGACCCGGGACAAAGGAACACCGGGGAGCTGTTTTTT
CASADPGQRNTGELFF
>TRBV11-2|.|TRBJ2-7|few
TGTGCCAGCAGCTTAGCTCCAACCCCCTACGAGCAGTACTTC
CASSLAPTPYEQYF
>TRBV18|.|TRBJ1-5|.
TGTGCCAGCTCACCAGGGGCGGTCAGCAATCAGCCCCAGCATTTT
CASSPGAVSNQPQHF